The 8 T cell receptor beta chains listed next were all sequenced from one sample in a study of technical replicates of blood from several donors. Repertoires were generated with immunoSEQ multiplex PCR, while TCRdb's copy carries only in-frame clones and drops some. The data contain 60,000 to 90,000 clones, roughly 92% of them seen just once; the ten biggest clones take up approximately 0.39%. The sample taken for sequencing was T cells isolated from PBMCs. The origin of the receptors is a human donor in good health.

CDR3 sequence reads: CASSFRSAGGVLNEQYF. The CDR3 DNA is TGTGCCAGCAGCTTTCGGTCCGCGGGAGGGGTACTCAACGAGCAGTACTTC. This chain connects TRBV7-2 to TRBJ2-7, with 9 bases fitting TRBD2. CDR3 length equals 17 residues. J lost 5 bases, V lost 3 bases, and 14 bases had no gene match. Germline CDR1 is SGHTA and CDR2 is FQGNSA.

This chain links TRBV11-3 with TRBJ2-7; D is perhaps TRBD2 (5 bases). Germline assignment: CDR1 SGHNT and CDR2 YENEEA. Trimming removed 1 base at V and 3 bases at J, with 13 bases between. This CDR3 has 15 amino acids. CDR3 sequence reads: CASSLGSSFVYEQYF. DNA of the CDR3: TGTGCCAGCAGCTTAGGGTCTAGCTTTGTCTACGAGCAGTACTTC. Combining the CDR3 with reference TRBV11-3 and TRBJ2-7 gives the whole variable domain EAGVVQSPRYKIIEKKQPVAFWCNPISGHNTLYWYLQNLGQGPELLIRYENEEAVDDSQLPKDRFSAERLKGVDSTLKIQPAELGDSAVYLCASSLGSSFVYEQYFGPGTRLTVT.

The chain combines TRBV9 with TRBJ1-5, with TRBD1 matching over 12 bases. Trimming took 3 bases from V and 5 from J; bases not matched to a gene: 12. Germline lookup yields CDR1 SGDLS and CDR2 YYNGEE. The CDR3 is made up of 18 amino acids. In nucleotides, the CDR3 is TGTGCCAGCAGCGCCTCCGGGACAGGGGGCATAGAAGATCAGCCCCAGCATTTT. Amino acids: CASSASGTGGIEDQPQHF. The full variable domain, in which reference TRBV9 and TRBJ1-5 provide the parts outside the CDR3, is DSGVTQTPKHLITATGQRVTLRCSPRSGDLSVYWYQQSLDQGLQFLIQYYNGEERAKGNILERFSAQQFPDLHSELNLSSLELGDSALYFCASSASGTGGIEDQPQHFGDGTRLSIL.

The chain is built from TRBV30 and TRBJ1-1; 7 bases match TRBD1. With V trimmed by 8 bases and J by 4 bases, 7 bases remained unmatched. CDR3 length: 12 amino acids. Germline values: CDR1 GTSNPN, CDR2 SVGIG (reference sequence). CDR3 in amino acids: CALQGVGTEAFF. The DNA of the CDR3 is TGTGCCCTTCAGGGGGTTGGCACTGAAGCTTTCTTT.

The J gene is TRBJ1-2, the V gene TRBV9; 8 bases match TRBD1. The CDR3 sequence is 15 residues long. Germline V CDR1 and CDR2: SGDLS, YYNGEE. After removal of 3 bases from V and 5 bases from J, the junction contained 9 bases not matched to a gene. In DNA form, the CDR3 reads TGTGCCAGCAGCGCTTACTTACAGGGGGGATATGGCTACACCTTC. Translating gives CASSAYLQGGYGYTF.

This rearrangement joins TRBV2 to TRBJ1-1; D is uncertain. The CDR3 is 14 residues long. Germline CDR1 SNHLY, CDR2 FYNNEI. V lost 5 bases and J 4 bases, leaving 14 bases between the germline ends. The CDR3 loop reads CASSFQDFSTEAFF. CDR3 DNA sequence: TGTGCCAGCAGTTTCCAGGACTTTAGCACTGAAGCTTTCTTT.

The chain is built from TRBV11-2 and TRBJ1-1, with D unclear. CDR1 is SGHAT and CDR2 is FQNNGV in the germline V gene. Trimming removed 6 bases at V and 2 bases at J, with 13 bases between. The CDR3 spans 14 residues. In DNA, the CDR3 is TGTGCCAGCAGACCCGGGAGCGCCAACACTGAAGCTTTCTTT. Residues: CASRPGSANTEAFF.

CDR3 amino acids: CAWSVLQGGEQFF. The CDR3 DNA sequence: TGTGCCTGGAGTGTACTACAGGGGGGTGAGCAGTTCTTC. V and J are TRBV30 and TRBJ2-1; 8 bases are a match to TRBD1. The junction had 4 bases not matched to a gene; V was cut back by 0 bases and J by 9 bases. The CDR3 has 13 residues. Germline values: CDR1 GTSNPN, CDR2 SVGIG (reference sequence). Combining the CDR3 with reference TRBV30 and TRBJ2-1 gives the whole variable domain SQTIHQWPATLVQPVGSPLSLECTVEGTSNPNLYWYRQAAGRGLQLLFYSVGIGQISSEVPQNLSASRPQDRQFILSSKKLLLSDSGFYLCAWSVLQGGEQFFGPGTRLTVL.